Here is one T cell receptor beta chain with its context. TCRdb keeps only in-frame clones here, not all; method: immunoSEQ multiplex PCR. The repertoire includes around 170,000 clones, approximately 79% of them detected once, and roughly 14% sits in the top ten. This record belongs to a study of blood T cell repertoires in COVID-19. Study overall: Whether acute or convalescent, the COVID-19 samples came from the United States, Italy and Spain.

The receptor was derived from a man aged 30 to 39 with active or convalescent COVID-19. Sequencing used peripheral blood.

CDR3 sequence reads: CASSPLAQGRGEDTIYF. Here the CDR3 DNA reads TGTGCCAGCAGCCCCTTAGCCCAAGGGAGGGGTGAAGACACCATATATTTT. The chain links TRBV13 to TRBJ1-3, with D possibly being TRBD1 (5 bases). The ends were cut back, 5 bases at V and 8 bases at J, with 25 bases in the middle. CDR3 size: 17 residues. Germline assignment: CDR1 PRHDT and CDR2 FYEKMQ (reference sequence).